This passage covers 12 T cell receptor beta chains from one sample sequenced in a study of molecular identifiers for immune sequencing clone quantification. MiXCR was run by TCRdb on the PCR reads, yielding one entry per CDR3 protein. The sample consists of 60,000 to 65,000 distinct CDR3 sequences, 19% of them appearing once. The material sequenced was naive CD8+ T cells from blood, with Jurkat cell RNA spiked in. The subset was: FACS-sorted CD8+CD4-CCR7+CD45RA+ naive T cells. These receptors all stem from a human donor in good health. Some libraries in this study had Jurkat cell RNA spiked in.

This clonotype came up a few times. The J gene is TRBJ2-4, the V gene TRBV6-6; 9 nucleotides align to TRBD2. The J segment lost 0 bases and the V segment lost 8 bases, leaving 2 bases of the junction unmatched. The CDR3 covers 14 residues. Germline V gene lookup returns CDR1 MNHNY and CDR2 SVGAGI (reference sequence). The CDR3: CASLAGLAKNIQYF. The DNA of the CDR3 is TGTGCCAGCCTAGCGGGGCTAGCCAAAAACATTCAGTACTTC.

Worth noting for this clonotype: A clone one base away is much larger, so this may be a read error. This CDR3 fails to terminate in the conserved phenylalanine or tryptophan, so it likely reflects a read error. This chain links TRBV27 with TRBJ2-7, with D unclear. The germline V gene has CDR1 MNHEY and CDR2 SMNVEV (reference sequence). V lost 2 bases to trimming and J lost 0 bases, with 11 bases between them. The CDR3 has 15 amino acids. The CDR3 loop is CASSLGPEYSYEQYL. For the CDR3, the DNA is TGTGCCAGCAGTTTAGGGCCAGAGTACTCCTACGAGCAGTACCTC.

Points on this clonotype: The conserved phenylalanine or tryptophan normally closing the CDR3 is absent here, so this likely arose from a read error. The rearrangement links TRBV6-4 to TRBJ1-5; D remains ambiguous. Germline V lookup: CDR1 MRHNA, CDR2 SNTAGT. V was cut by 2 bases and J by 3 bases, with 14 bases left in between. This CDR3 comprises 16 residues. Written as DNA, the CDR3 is TGTGCCAGCAGTGACGGGGAGGGATGGGTCAATCAGCCCCAGCATCTT. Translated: CASSDGEGWVNQPQHL.

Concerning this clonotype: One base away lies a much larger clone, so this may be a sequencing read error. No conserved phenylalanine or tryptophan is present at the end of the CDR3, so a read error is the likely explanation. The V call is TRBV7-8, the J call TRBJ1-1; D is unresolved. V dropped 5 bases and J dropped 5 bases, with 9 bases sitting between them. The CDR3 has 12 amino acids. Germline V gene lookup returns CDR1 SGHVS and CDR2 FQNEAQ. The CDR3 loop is CASSLRDTEAFS. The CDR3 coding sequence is TGTGCCAGCAGCCTTAGGGATACTGAAGCTTTCTCT.

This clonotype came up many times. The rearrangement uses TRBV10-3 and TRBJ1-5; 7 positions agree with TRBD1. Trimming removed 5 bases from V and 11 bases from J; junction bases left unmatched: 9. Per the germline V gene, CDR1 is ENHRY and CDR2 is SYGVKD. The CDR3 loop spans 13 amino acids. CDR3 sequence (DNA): TGTGCCATCAGTCCCGGGACAGAGATAACCCAGCATTTT. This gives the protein CAISPGTEITQHF.

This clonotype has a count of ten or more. The CDR3 region is CSTAERNTGELFF. The CDR3, as DNA: TGCAGTACGGCAGAGAGGAACACCGGGGAGCTGTTTTTT. The genes are TRBV20-1 and TRBJ2-2; no firm D call. The V gene's germline CDR1 is DFQATT and CDR2 SNEGSKA (reference sequence). Trimming stripped 8 bases from V and 1 base from J, with 11 bases between. The CDR3 runs 13 residues.

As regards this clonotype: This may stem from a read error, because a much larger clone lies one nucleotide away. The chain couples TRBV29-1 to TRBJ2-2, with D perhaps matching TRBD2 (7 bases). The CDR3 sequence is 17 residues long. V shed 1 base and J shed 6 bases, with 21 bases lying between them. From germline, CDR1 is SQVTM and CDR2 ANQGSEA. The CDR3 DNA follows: TGCAGCGTTGAAGGAACGGTTGGTCGGGGGGCGGCCGGGGAGCTGTTTTTT. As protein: CSVEGTVGRGAAGELFF.

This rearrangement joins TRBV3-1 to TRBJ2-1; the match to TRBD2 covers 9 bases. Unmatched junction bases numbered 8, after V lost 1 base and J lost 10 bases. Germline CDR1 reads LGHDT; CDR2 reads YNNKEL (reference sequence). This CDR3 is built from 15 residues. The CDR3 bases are TGTGCCAGCAGCCAAGGAACTAGCGGGTGGCCCGAGCAGTTCTTC. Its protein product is CASSQGTSGWPEQFF.

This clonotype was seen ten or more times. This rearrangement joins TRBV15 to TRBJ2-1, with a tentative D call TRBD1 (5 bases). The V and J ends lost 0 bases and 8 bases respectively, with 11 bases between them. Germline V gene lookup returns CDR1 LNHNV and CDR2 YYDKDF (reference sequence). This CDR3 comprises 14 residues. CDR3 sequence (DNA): TGTGCCACCAGCAGAGAAACAGGCTTCCATGAGCAGTTCTTC. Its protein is CATSRETGFHEQFF.

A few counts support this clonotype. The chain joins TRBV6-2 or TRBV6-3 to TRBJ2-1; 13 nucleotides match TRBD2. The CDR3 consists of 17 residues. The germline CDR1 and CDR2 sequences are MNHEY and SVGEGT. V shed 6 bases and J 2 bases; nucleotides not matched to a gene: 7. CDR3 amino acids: CASRHQGLAGTYNEQFF. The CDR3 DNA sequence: TGTGCCAGCAGACACCAGGGACTAGCGGGAACCTACAATGAGCAGTTCTTC.

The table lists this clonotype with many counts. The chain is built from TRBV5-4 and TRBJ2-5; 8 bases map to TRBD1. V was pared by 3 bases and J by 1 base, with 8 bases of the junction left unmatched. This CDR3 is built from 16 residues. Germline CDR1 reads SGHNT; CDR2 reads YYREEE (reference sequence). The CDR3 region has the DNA TGTGCCAGCAGCTCTCTCCCGGACAGGGCCCAAGAGACCCAGTACTTC. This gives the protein CASSSLPDRAQETQYF.

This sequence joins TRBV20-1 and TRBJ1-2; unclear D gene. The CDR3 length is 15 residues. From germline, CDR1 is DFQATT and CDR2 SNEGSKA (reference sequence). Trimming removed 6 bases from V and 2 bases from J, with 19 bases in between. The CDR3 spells CSAQVAGSFNYGYTF. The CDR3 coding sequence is TGCAGTGCCCAAGTAGCGGGGTCGTTCAACTATGGCTACACCTTC.